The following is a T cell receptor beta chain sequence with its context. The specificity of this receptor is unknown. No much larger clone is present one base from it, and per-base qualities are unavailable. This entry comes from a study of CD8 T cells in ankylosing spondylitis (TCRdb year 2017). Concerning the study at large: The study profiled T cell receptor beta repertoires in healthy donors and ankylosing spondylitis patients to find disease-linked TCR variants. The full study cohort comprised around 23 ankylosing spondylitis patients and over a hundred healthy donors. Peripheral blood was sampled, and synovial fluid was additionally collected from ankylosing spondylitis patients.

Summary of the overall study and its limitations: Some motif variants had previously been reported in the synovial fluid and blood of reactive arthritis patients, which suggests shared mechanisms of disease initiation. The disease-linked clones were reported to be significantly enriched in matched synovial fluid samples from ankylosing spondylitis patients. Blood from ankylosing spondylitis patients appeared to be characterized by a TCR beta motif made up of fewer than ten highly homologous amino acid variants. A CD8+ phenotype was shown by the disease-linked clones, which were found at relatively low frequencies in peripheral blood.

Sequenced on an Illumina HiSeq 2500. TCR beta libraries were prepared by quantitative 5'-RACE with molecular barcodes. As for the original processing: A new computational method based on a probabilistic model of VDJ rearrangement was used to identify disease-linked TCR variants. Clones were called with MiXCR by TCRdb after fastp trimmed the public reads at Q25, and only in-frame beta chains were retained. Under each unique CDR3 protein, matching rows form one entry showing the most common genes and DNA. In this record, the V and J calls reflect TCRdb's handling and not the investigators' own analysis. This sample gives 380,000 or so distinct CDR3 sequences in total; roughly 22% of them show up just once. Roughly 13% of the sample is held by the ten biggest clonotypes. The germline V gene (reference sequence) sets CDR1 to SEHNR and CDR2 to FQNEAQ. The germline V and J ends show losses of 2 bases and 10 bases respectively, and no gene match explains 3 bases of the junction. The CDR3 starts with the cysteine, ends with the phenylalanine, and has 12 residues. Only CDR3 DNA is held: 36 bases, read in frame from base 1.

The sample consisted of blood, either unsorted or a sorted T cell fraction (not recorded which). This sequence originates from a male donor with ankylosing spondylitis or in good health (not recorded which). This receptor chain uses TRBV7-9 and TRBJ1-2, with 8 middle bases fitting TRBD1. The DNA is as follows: TGTGCCAGCAGCTTATCGGGACAGGACTACACCTTC. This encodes CASSLSGQDYTF.